What follows is one T cell receptor (beta chain) and its context. V was pared by 4 bases and J by 2 bases, with 3 bases of the junction left unmatched. From germline, CDR1 is SGHRS and CDR2 YFSETQ. This CDR3 is 14 amino acids long. Recruited during active infection, patients (from Seattle) were subsequently followed longitudinally. The sample belongs to a study of blood T cell repertoires in COVID-19. Study overall: Italy, Spain and the United States were the sources of the convalescent and acute COVID-19 samples. The cDNA or gDNA used as material had been derived from T cells, B-cell-depleted T cells, or PBMCs.

Study processing details: Amplified reference gene primers provided the basis for estimating nucleated cell counts. Profiling relied on immunoSEQ multiplex PCR, and the TCRdb table lists in-frame clones only, not all of them. That table is the source of V, J and clone size, and D and trimming were worked out from the DNA. The sample has 150,000 to 200,000 clones; 94% are singletons. This sequence joins TRBV5-1 and TRBJ2-5, with 9 bases lining up with TRBD1. The sequence was obtained from a man aged 25 to 40 with COVID-19, enrolled during active disease. Sequenced input: peripheral blood. The CDR3 coding sequence is TGCGCCAGCAGCGCCGGACAGGGGCAAGAGACCCAGTACTTC. Amino acid sequence: CASSAGQGQETQYF.